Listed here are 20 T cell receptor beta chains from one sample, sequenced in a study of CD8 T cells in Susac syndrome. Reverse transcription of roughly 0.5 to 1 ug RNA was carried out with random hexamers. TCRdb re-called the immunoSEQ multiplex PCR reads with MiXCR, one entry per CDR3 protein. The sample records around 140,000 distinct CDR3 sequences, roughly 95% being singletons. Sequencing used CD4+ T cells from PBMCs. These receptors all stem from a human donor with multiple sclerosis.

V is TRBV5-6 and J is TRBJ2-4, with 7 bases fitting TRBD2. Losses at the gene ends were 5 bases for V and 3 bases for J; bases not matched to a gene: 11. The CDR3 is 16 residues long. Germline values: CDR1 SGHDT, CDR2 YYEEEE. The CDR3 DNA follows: TGTGCCAGCAGGTCGAGGGCTAGCGGAGTCAAAAACATTCAGTACTTC. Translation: CASRSRASGVKNIQYF.

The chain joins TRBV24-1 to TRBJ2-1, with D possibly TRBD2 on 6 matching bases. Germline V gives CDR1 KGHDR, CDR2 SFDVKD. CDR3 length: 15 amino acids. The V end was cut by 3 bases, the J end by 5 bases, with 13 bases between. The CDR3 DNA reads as TGTGCCACCAGTGATCCCGGGAGTCTCAACAATGAGCAGTTCTTC. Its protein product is CATSDPGSLNNEQFF.

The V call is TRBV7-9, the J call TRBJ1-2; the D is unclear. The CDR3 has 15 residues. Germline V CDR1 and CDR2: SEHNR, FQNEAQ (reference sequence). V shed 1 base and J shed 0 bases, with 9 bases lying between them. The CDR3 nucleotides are TGTGCCAGCAGCTTAGGGCGAGGACCTAACTATGGCTACACCTTC. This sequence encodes CASSLGRGPNYGYTF.

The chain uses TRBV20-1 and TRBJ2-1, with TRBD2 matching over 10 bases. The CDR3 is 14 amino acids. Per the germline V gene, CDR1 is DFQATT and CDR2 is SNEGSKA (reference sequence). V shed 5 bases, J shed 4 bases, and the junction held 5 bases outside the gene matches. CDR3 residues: CSASSGRAYNEQFF. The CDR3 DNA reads TGCAGTGCTTCGAGCGGGAGGGCTTACAATGAGCAGTTCTTC.

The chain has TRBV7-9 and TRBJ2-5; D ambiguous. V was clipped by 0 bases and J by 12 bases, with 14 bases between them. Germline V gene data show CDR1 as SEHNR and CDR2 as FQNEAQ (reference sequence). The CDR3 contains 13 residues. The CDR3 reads CASSLALVQEEYF. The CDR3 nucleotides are TGTGCCAGCAGCTTAGCGCTTGTCCAAGAAGAGTACTTC.

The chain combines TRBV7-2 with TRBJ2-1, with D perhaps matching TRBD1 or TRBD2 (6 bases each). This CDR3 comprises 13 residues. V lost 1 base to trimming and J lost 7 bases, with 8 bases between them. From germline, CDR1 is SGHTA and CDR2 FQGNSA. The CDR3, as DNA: TGTGCCAGCAGCTTAGAGGGGGGTAATGAGCAGTTCTTC. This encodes CASSLEGGNEQFF.

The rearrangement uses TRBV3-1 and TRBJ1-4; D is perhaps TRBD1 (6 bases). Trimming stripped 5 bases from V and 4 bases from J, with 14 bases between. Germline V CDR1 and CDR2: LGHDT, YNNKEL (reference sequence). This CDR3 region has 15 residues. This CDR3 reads CASSSGTPLNEKLFF. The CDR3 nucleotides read TGTGCCAGCAGCTCCGGGACACCACTTAATGAAAAACTGTTTTTT.

The CDR3 loop reads CATSRAKGAYEQYF. In nucleotides, the CDR3 is TGTGCCACCAGCAGAGCAAAAGGGGCCTACGAGCAGTACTTC. This chain joins TRBV15 and TRBJ2-7; the D gene is possibly TRBD1 (5 bases). This CDR3 has 14 residues. Germline CDR1 LNHNV, CDR2 YYDKDF (reference sequence). V gave up 1 base and J gave up 2 bases, with 9 bases separating them.

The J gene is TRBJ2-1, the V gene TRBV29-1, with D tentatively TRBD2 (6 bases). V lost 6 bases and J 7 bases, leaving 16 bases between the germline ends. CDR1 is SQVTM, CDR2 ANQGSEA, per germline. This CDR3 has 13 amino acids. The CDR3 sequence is CSVDPGLLNEQFF. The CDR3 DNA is TGCAGCGTAGACCCGGGACTGTTGAATGAGCAGTTCTTC.

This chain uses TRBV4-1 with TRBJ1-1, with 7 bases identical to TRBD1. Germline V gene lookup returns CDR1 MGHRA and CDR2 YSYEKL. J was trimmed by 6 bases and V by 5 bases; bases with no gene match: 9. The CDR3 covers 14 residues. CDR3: CASSIKGTESEAFF. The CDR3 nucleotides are TGCGCCAGCAGCATTAAAGGGACAGAATCTGAAGCTTTCTTT.

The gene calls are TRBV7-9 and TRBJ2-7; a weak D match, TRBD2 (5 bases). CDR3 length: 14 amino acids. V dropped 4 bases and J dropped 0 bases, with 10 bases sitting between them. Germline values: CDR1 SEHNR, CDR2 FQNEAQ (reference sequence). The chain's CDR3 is CASSYRESSYEQYF. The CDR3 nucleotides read TGTGCCAGCAGCTATAGGGAGAGCTCCTACGAGCAGTACTTC.

The CDR3 DNA sequence: TGTGCCAGCAGCCGACTAGCGGGCTCGCTCAATGAGCAGTTCTTC. Its translation: CASSRLAGSLNEQFF. The chain joins TRBV3-1 to TRBJ2-1; 10 bases map to TRBD2. The length of the CDR3 is 15 residues. The junction had 6 bases not matched to a gene; V was cut back by 4 bases and J by 6 bases. CDR1 is LGHDT, CDR2 YNNKEL, per germline (reference sequence).

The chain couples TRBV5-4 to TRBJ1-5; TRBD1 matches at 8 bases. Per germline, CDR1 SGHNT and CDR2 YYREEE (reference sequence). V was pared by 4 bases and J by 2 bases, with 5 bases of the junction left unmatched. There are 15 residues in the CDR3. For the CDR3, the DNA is TGTGCCAGCAGCAAGGACAGGGTTCGCAATCAGCCCCAGCATTTT. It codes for CASSKDRVRNQPQHF.

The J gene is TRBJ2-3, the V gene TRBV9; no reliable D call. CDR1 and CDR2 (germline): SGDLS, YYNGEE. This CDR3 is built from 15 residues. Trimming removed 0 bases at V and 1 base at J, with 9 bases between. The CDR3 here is CASSVAVVGTDTQYF. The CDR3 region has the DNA TGTGCCAGCAGCGTAGCGGTCGTCGGCACAGATACGCAGTATTTT. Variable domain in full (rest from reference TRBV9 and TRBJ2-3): DSGVTQTPKHLITATGQRVTLRCSPRSGDLSVYWYQQSLDQGLQFLIQYYNGEERAKGNILERFSAQQFPDLHSELNLSSLELGDSALYFCASSVAVVGTDTQYFGPGTRLTVL.

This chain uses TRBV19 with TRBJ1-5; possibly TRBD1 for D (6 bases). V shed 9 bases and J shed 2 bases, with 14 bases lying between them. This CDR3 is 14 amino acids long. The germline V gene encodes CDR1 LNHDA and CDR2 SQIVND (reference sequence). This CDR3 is CASAVQGGNQPQHF. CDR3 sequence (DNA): TGTGCCAGCGCTGTACAGGGCGGCAATCAGCCCCAGCATTTT.

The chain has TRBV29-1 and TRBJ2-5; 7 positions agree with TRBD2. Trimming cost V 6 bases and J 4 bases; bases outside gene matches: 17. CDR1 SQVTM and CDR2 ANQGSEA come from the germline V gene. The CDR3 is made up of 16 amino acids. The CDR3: CSVSGGGLLLRETQYF. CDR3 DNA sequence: TGCAGCGTGAGTGGGGGGGGACTCCTATTGCGAGAGACCCAGTACTTC.

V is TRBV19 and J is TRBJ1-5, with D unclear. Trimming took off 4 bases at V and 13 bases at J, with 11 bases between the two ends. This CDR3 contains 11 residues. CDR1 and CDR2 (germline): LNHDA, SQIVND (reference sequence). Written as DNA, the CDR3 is TGTGCCAGTAGTACCTTACACAGACAGCATTTT. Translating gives CASSTLHRQHF.

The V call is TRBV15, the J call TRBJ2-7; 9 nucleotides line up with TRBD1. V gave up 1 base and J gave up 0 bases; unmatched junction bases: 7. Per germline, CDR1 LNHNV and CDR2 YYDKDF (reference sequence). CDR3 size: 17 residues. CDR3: CATSRVHTGGLSYEQYF. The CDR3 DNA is TGTGCCACCAGCAGAGTCCACACAGGGGGCCTCTCCTACGAGCAGTACTTC.

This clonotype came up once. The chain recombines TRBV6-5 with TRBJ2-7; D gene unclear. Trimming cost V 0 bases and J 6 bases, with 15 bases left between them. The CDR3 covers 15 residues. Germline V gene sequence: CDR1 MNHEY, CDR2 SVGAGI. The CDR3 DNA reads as TGTGCCAGCAGTTACTCGTGGGATCAGTCCCGCGAGCAGTACTTC. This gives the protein CASSYSWDQSREQYF.

Here the CDR3 DNA reads TGTGCCAGCAGCCCGTATTCACAGGGGTTACACAATGAGCAGTTCTTC. It encodes CASSPYSQGLHNEQFF. The chain links TRBV3-1 to TRBJ2-1; 7 bases map to TRBD1. The germline gives CDR1 LGHDT, CDR2 YNNKEL (reference sequence). Trimming took 4 bases from V and 5 from J; bases not matched to a gene: 11. This CDR3 region has 16 residues.